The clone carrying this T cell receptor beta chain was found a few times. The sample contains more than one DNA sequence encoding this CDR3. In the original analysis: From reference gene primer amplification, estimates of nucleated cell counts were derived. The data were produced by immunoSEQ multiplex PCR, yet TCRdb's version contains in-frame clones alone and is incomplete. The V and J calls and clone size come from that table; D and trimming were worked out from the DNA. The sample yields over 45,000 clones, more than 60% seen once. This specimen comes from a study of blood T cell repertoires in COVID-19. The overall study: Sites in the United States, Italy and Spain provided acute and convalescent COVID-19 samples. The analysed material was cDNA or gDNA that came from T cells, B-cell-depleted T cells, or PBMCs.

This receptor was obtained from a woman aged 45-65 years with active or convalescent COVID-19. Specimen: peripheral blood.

The CDR3 spells CAWSVGGTNEKLFF. In DNA, the CDR3 is TGTGCCTGGAGTGTAGGGGGCACCAATGAAAAACTGTTTTTT. The chain uses TRBV30 and TRBJ1-4; TRBD1 agrees at 7 bases. CDR1 and CDR2 (germline): GTSNPN, SVGIG (reference sequence). The ends lost 0 bases at V and 5 bases at J; junction bases unmatched: 3. This CDR3 is built from 14 residues. The complete variable domain, with remaining parts taken from reference TRBV30 and TRBJ1-4, reads SQTIHQWPATLVQPVGSPLSLECTVEGTSNPNLYWYRQAAGRGLQLLFYSVGIGQISSEVPQNLSASRPQDRQFILSSKKLLLSDSGFYLCAWSVGGTNEKLFFGSGTQLSVL.